Here is one T cell receptor (beta chain) with its context. No antigen is known for it. Trimming stripped 4 bases from V and 8 bases from J, with 23 bases between. CDR3 length equals 16 residues. Germline assignment: CDR1 MGHRA and CDR2 YSYEKL. The sample originates from a study of blood T cells in healthy people across ages. Study outcomes and limitations: Unsorted PBMCs ruled out conclusive naive versus antigen-experienced comparison.

Through a sample-barcoded 5' primer and a J-beta primer mix, a second PCR was run for 7 to 11 cycles. Template switching added a 12-random-nucleotide identifier to every cDNA molecule. TCRdb re-analysed the 5' RACE reads in MiXCR, keeping a single row per CDR3 protein. In the table there are some 760,000 distinct CDR3 sequences, roughly 25% of which are singletons. The sample was also linked to a second study, of T cells of mothers and their children.

Material: blood. V and J are TRBV4-1 and TRBJ1-2; tentatively, D is TRBD1 (6 bases). This sequence was found in a boy aged 5-17 years in good health. The CDR3 DNA reads as TGCGCCAGCAGCCCAGAGTTCGGGGACACTATAGGGGGCTACACCTTC. As protein: CASSPEFGDTIGGYTF.